This TCR beta chain comes out of a study of T cell repertoires in cytomegalovirus infection. For this clonotype: The antigen remains unidentified.

Whole-study findings and limits: What dominated the ex vivo response were HLA-C-restricted CMV-specific TCR beta clonotypes.

The CDR3 is 14 amino acids. The trim removed 4 bases at V and 5 bases at J, leaving 7 bases unmatched. Germline V gene data show CDR1 as SGDLS and CDR2 as YYNGEE. TCRdb independently ran MiXCR on the reads; one entry per CDR3 protein. The sample has hundreds of thousands of distinct CDR3 sequences; about 39% are singletons. The clonotype originates from a human donor in good health (CMV status not recorded). Some clones in this sample may be carry-over from other donors' samples. Sequencing used cultured PBMCs, obtained from culture after CMV antigen stimulation. This chain connects TRBV9 to TRBJ2-7; 9 nucleotides agree with TRBD2. As DNA, the CDR3 is TGTGCCAGCAGCCCCGGGACTAGCTTAGACGAGCAGTACTTC. Translation: CASSPGTSLDEQYF.